Listed below are T cell receptor beta chains from one sample, sequenced in a study of T-cell memory formation after mild COVID-19. In TCRdb, the 5' RACE reads were re-called with MiXCR into one record per CDR3 protein. The sample lists hundreds of thousands of distinct CDR3 sequences; around a sixth were seen once. Sequenced sample: PBMCs or a T cell subset sorted from them (not recorded which). The receptors here all came from an adult woman who had mild COVID-19 (a few samples of this study predate the infection). Cell type and time point are not known. Both conserved end residues are part of each CDR3. The D gene is left open where the match is weak. Clone size appears in some rows only: once, few, many, or a class for an expanded clone.

NA	TRBJ2-6	TRBV11-3	NA	CASARARGEGANVLTF	TGTGCCAGCGCCCGCGCCAGGGGTGAAGGGGCCAACGTCCTGACTTTC
NA	TRBJ1-1	TRBV5-1	once	CASSLAGGLEAFF	TGCGCCAGCAGCTTGGCGGGGGGGCTTGAAGCTTTCTTT
NA	TRBJ2-7	TRBV2	few	CASSEAGTYEQYF	TGTGCCAGCAGTGAAGCGGGTACCTACGAGCAGTACTTC
TRBD2	TRBJ2-3	TRBV11-2	NA	CASRPLGGTSGRSTDTQYF	TGTGCCAGCAGACCTCTCGGCGGGACTAGCGGGAGGAGCACAGATACGCAGTATTTT
NA	TRBJ1-2	TRBV12-3/TRBV12-4	few	CASSPLLGANYGYTF	TGTGCCAGCAGCCCCCTCTTGGGAGCTAACTATGGCTACACCTTC
NA	TRBJ1-1	TRBV5-5	many	CASSLGQNLMNTEAFF	TGTGCCAGCAGCTTGGGACAGAATCTCATGAACACTGAAGCTTTCTTT
NA	TRBJ2-5	TRBV18	NA	CASSRDFGETQYF	TGTGCCAGCTCGCGCGACTTCGGAGAGACCCAGTACTTC
NA	TRBJ2-3	TRBV4-3	NA	CASSFRDTRAQYF	TGCGCCAGCAGCTTCCGGGATACAAGGGCGCAGTATTTT
NA	TRBJ2-4	TRBV29-1	NA	CSVENPPENIQYF	TGCAGCGTTGAGAATCCCCCAGAGAACATTCAGTACTTC
TRBD2	TRBJ2-1	TRBV7-2	few	CASSLPAGLVNRGEQFF	TGTGCCAGCAGCTTACCCGCGGGACTAGTCAATCGGGGTGAGCAGTTCTTC
TRBD1	TRBJ2-1	TRBV9	NA	CASSVGQGYLVDGQFF	TGTGCCAGCAGCGTCGGACAGGGTTACCTTGTAGATGGGCAGTTCTTC
NA	TRBJ2-1	TRBV15	few	CATSRPATGRPSQDEQFF	TGTGCCACCAGCAGACCGGCTACCGGACGCCCCTCACAGGATGAGCAGTTCTTC
NA	TRBJ2-2	TRBV7-6	NA	CASSRRSRAEMVWSTGELFF	TGTGCCAGCAGCCGACGGAGCCGCGCTGAGATGGTTTGGAGCACCGGGGAGCTGTTTTTT
NA	TRBJ2-1	TRBV7-7	few	CASSLGWGVYNEQFF	TGTGCTAGCAGCTTAGGGTGGGGTGTGTACAATGAGCAGTTCTTC
NA	TRBJ1-6	TRBV12-3/TRBV12-4	NA	CASSPTPLVAGSPLHF	TGTGCCAGCAGTCCGACCCCTCTGGTGGCGGGGTCACCCCTCCACTTT
TRBD2	TRBJ2-5	TRBV20-1	many	CSARSTALLAGVRETQYF	TGCAGTGCTAGATCTACCGCCTTACTAGCGGGAGTTCGGGAGACCCAGTACTTC
NA	TRBJ2-2	TRBV7-2	many	CASSLDPGLYTGELFF	TGTGCCAGCAGCTTAGATCCAGGGTTGTATACCGGGGAGCTGTTTTTT
NA	TRBJ2-3	TRBV24-1	NA	CATSDQGTSTDTQYF	TGTGCCACCAGTGACCAGGGGACTAGCACAGATACGCAGTATTTT
NA	TRBJ2-7	TRBV27	NA	CASSLRVQGLYEQYF	TGTGCCAGCAGTTTGAGGGTGCAGGGGCTCTACGAGCAGTACTTC
TRBD2	TRBJ2-1	TRBV5-1	many	CASTTGLAGISGEQFF	TGCGCCAGCACGACGGGGCTAGCGGGGATTAGTGGTGAGCAGTTCTTC
TRBD2	TRBJ2-1	TRBV24-1	many	CATSDHTSGRAYNEQFF	TGTGCCACCAGTGACCATACTAGCGGACGCGCCTACAATGAGCAGTTCTTC
NA	TRBJ2-1	TRBV7-9	NA	CASSPNARRGYNEQFF	TGTGCCAGCAGCCCGAATGCCCGAAGAGGGTACAATGAGCAGTTCTTC
NA	TRBJ2-2	TRBV10-3	NA	CATASLMNGELFF	TGTGCCACAGCCTCTTTGATGAACGGGGAGCTGTTTTTT
NA	TRBJ1-3	TRBV29-1	NA	CSVQVGAIYF	TGCAGCGTTCAGGTCGGGGCCATATATTTT
NA	TRBJ2-5	TRBV12-3/TRBV12-4	few	CASRGTPGVTQYF	TGTGCCAGCAGAGGGACACCGGGGGTGACCCAGTACTTC
TRBD2	TRBJ2-3	TRBV7-2	few	CASSAPSGSTDTQYF	TGTGCCAGCAGCGCCCCTAGCGGGAGCACAGATACGCAGTATTTT
TRBD2	TRBJ2-1	TRBV24-1	NA	CATSDHTGTSRTYNEQFF	TGTGCCACCAGTGACCATACCGGGACTAGCCGCACCTACAATGAGCAGTTCTTC
NA	TRBJ2-1	TRBV2	NA	CASSGSESSYNEQFF	TGTGCCAGCAGTGGGTCAGAGAGCTCCTACAATGAGCAGTTCTTC
NA	TRBJ2-3	TRBV18	NA	CASSPQTGSDTQYF	TGTGCCAGCTCACCCCAGACGGGATCAGATACGCAGTATTTT
NA	TRBJ2-5	TRBV12-3/TRBV12-4	NA	CASNGPGETQYF	TGTGCCAGCAATGGGCCGGGGGAGACCCAGTACTTC
NA	TRBJ2-7	TRBV7-2	NA	CASSYSYSSYEQYF	TGTGCCAGCAGCTACTCGTACAGCTCCTACGAGCAGTACTTC
TRBD1	TRBJ2-1	TRBV7-2	many	CASSLGPGQVGGEQFF	TGTGCCAGCAGCTTAGGCCCCGGACAGGTTGGAGGTGAGCAGTTCTTC
NA	TRBJ2-5	TRBV25-1	NA	CASSGHLGSTQYF	TGTGCCAGCAGTGGACACCTGGGATCGACCCAGTACTTC
NA	TRBJ2-1	TRBV4-1	few	CASSQERIFAEQFF	TGCGCCAGCAGCCAAGAGAGAATCTTTGCTGAGCAGTTCTTC
TRBD1	TRBJ1-2	TRBV7-9	few	CASSLVGQGNYGYTF	TGTGCCAGCAGCTTAGTTGGACAGGGTAACTATGGCTACACCTTC
TRBD2	TRBJ2-7	TRBV4-1	NA	CASSQDLGLAGGLEQYF	TGCGCCAGCAGCCAAGATTTGGGACTAGCGGGGGGCCTCGAGCAGTACTTC
TRBD2	TRBJ2-7	TRBV6-2/TRBV6-3	few	CASSWGLLAGDEQYF	TGTGCCAGCAGTTGGGGCCTACTAGCGGGAGACGAGCAGTACTTC
NA	TRBJ2-1	TRBV24-1	few	CATGGRGGNEQFF	TGTGCCACCGGCGGACGAGGGGGGAATGAGCAGTTCTTC
NA	TRBJ2-2	TRBV7-9	many	CASSLAVRELFF	TGTGCCAGCAGCTTAGCGGTGCGGGAGCTGTTTTTT
NA	TRBJ1-3	TRBV4-1	few	CASSHGRARNTIYF	TGCGCCAGCAGCCATGGCCGCGCGAGAAACACCATATATTTT
NA	TRBJ2-7	TRBV7-9	NA	CASSLGSGREPTLYEQYF	TGTGCCAGCAGCTTAGGGTCCGGTCGAGAACCCACCCTGTACGAGCAGTACTTC
TRBD2	TRBJ2-4	TRBV7-2	few	CASSLLAEKNIQYF	TGTGCCAGCAGCTTACTAGCGGAGAAAAACATTCAGTACTTC
NA	TRBJ1-6	TRBV5-6	NA	CASGLNSPLHF	TGTGCCAGCGGCCTTAATTCACCCCTCCACTTT
TRBD1	TRBJ1-2	TRBV7-9	NA	CASSSGPYRGQNYGYTF	TGTGCCAGCAGCTCTGGGCCCTACAGGGGACAAAACTATGGCTACACCTTC
TRBD2	TRBJ2-5	TRBV4-3	many	CASGRGVQETQYF	TGCGCCAGCGGGCGGGGGGTCCAAGAGACCCAGTACTTC
NA	TRBJ1-2	TRBV6-5	few	CASKGETENYGYTF	TGTGCCAGCAAGGGTGAGACAGAAAACTATGGCTACACCTTC
NA	TRBJ2-1	TRBV3-1	few	CASSQRQARSNEQFF	TGTGCCAGCAGCCAACGGCAGGCTAGGTCCAATGAGCAGTTCTTC
TRBD2	TRBJ2-1	TRBV7-9	NA	CASSPSGGADNEQFF	TGTGCCAGCAGCCCGAGCGGGGGGGCCGACAATGAGCAGTTCTTC
TRBD2	TRBJ2-1	TRBV9	few	CASSATAAGGLNNEQFF	TGTGCCAGCAGCGCCACTGCAGCGGGAGGTCTCAACAATGAGCAGTTCTTC
NA	TRBJ2-3	TRBV4-2	few	CASSRGGLGEPKYF	TGTGCCAGCAGCCGGGGCGGTCTCGGCGAACCCAAATATTTT